This entry concerns a single T cell receptor (beta chain). The germline CDR1 and CDR2 sequences are SQVTM and ANQGSEA. This CDR3 has 14 amino acids. V lost 5 bases to trimming and J lost 2 bases, with 15 bases between them. The assay was immunoSEQ multiplex PCR, and TCRdb's table has in-frame clones only and misses some. The sample consists of some 64,000 clones, around 90% of them appearing once. The record originates from a study of T cell changes during pregnancy in multiple sclerosis. Sample: peripheral blood, taken in the first trimester of pregnancy. This sequence joins TRBV29-1 and TRBJ1-1; unclear D gene. The clonotype comes from a female donor with multiple sclerosis, enrolled in a pregnancy study. CDR3 DNA: TGCAGCGTTTCGGTGGGCAGTACTAACACTGAAGCTTTCTTT. Its translation: CSVSVGSTNTEAFF.